This TCR beta chain was recorded in a study of technical replicates of blood from a handful of donors. Data came from immunoSEQ multiplex PCR; TCRdb stores just in-frame clones and leaves some out. The top ten hold approximately 4.4% of the sample, which has fewer than 85,000 clones, 90% seen once. The length of the CDR3 is 15 residues. Germline V gives CDR1 SGHAT, CDR2 FQNNGV. The trim removed 5 bases at V and 4 bases at J, leaving 11 bases unmatched. Sequenced: PBMCs. V usage is TRBV11-2 and J usage is TRBJ2-7, with 7 bases identical to TRBD1. This TCR derives from a human donor in good health. Some clones in this sample may be carry-over from other donors' samples. CDR3 coding DNA: TGTGCCAGCAGCGAGATACAGGGGTCGGCGTACGAGCAGTACTTC. Protein product: CASSEIQGSAYEQYF.